Presented here are 2 T cell receptor beta chains from one specimen sequenced in a study of graft-versus-host responses after intestinal transplantation. These receptors lack a known antigen. TCRdb's copy holds only in-frame clones and misses some; the assay was immunoSEQ multiplex PCR. The table records over 55,000 clones, around 82% of them present only once. The source was unstimulated CD4+ T cells sorted from spleen or lymph node cells, collected before transplant. The origin of the receptors is a human donor who was the organ donor for an intestinal transplant.

J is TRBJ2-1 and V is TRBV5-1, with 7 bases identical to TRBD1. This CDR3 is 15 amino acids long. Germline CDR1 reads SGHRS; CDR2 reads YFSETQ. Trimming removed 3 bases from V and 3 bases from J; junction bases left unmatched: 6. The CDR3 DNA is TGCGCCAGCAGCTCCAGGGACAGCTTCTACAATGAGCAGTTCTTC. Its translation: CASSSRDSFYNEQFF.

This clone appeared a single time. V usage is TRBV5-6 and J usage is TRBJ1-2, with 9 bases fitting TRBD1. The germline V gene has CDR1 SGHDT and CDR2 YYEEEE. The V and J ends lost 4 bases and 4 bases, in that order; junction bases with no gene match: 5. This CDR3 contains 14 residues. This CDR3 is CASSLGQGAYGYTF. CDR3 bases: TGTGCCAGCAGCCTGGGACAGGGTGCCTATGGCTACACCTTC. Supplemented by reference TRBV5-6 and TRBJ1-2, the full variable domain reads DAGVTQSPTHLIKTRGQQVTLRCSPKSGHDTVSWYQQALGQGPQFIFQYYEEEERQRGNFPDRFSGHQFPNYSSELNVNALLLGDSALYLCASSLGQGAYGYTFGSGTRLTVV.